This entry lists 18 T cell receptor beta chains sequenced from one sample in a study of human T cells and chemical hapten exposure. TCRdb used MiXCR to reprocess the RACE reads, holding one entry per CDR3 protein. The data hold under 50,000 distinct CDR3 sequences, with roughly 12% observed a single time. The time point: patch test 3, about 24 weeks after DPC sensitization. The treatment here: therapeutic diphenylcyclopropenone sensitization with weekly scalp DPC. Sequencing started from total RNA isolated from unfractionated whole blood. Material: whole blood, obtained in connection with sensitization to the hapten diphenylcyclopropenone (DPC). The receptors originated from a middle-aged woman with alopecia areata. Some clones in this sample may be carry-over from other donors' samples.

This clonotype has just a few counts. The CDR3 loop is CASSRTPRGTTNEQFF. In DNA form, the CDR3 reads TGTGCCAGCAGCAGAACCCCCCGGGGGACTACCAATGAGCAGTTCTTC. The chain uses TRBV21-1 and TRBJ2-1; the table gives TRBD2 as D, unverified against the DNA. TRBV21-1 is reported as a pseudogene. The CDR3 totals 16 residues.

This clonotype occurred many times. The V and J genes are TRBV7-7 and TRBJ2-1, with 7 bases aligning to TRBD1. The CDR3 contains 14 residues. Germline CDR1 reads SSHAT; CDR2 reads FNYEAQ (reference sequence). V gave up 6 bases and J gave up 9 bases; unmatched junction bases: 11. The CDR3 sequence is CASSPGQLGGEQFF. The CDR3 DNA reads TGTGCCAGCAGTCCGGGACAGTTGGGTGGTGAGCAGTTCTTC. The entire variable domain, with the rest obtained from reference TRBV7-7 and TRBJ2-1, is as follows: GAGVSQSPRYKVTKRGQDVTLRCDPISSHATLYWYQQALGQGPEFLTYFNYEAQPDKSGLPSDRFSAERPEGSISTLTIQRTEQRDSAMYRCASSPGQLGGEQFFGPGTRLTVL.

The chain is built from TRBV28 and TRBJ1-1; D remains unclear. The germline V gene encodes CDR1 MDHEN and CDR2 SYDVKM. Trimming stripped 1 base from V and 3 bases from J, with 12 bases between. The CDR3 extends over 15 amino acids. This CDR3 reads CASSLFGVRDTEAFF. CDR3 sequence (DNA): TGTGCCAGCAGTTTATTTGGGGTTCGGGACACTGAAGCTTTCTTT.

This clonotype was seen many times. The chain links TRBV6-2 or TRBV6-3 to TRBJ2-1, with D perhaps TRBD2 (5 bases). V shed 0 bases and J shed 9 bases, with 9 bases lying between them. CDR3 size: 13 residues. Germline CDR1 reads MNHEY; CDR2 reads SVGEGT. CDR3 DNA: TGTGCCAGCAGTTACTCAGTAGAGGGTGAGCAGTTCTTC. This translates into CASSYSVEGEQFF.

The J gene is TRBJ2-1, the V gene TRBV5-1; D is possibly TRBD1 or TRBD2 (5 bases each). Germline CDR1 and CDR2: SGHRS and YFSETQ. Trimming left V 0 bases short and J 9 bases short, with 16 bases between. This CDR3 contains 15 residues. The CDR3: CASSLAVVERGEQFF. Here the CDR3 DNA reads TGCGCCAGCAGCTTGGCCGTGGTGGAGAGGGGTGAGCAGTTCTTC.

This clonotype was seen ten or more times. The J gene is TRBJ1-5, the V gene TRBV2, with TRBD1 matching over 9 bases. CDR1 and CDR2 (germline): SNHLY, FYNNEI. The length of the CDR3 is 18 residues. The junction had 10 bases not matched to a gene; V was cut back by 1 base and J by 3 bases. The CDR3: CASSEGGGTGFLNQPQHF. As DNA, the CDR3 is TGTGCCAGCAGTGAAGGTGGGGGGACAGGGTTTCTCAATCAGCCCCAGCATTTT.

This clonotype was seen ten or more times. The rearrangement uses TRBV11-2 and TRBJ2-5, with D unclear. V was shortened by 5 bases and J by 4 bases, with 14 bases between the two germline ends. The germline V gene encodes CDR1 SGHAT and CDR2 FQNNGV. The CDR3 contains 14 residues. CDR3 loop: CASSQRFGGETQYF. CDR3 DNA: TGTGCCAGCAGCCAGAGGTTCGGCGGAGAGACCCAGTACTTC.

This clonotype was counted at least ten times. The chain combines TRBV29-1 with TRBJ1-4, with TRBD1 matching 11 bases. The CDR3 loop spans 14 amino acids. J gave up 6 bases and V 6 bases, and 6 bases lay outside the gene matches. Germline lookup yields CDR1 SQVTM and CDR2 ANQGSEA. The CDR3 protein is CSVYGQGADEKLFF. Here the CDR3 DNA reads TGCAGCGTCTACGGACAGGGGGCGGATGAAAAACTGTTTTTT.

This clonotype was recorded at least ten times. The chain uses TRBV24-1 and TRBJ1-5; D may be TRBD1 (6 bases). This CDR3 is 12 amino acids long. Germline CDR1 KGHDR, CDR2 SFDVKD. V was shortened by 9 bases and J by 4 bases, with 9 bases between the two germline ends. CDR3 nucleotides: TGTGCCACCCAACAGGGAAATCAGCCCCAGCATTTT. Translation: CATQQGNQPQHF.

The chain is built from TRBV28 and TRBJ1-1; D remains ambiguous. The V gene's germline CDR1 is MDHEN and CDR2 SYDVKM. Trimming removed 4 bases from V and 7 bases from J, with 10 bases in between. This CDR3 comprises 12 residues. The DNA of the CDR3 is TGTGCCAGCAGTTCGAACAGTGTTGAAGCTTTCTTT. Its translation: CASSSNSVEAFF.

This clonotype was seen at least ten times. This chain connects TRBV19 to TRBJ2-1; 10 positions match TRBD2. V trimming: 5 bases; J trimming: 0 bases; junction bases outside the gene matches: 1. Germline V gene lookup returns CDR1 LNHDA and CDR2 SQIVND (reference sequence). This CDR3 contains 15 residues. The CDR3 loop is CASSPSGSSYNEQFF. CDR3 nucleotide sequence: TGTGCCAGTAGTCCTAGCGGGAGCTCCTACAATGAGCAGTTCTTC.

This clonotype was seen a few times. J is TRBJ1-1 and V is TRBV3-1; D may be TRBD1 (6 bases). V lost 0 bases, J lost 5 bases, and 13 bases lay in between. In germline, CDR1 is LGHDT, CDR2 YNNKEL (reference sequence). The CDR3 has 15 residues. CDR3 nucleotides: TGTGCCAGCAGCCAAGATTCGGCACAGGGAACTGAAGCTTTCTTT. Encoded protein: CASSQDSAQGTEAFF.

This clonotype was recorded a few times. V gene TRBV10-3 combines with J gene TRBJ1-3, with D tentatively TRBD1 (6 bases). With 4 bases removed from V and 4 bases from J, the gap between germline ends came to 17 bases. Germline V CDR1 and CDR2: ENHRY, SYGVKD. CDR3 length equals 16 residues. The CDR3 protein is CAISGSITGSGNTIYF. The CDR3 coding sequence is TGTGCCATCAGTGGATCCATAACAGGGTCAGGAAACACCATATATTTT.

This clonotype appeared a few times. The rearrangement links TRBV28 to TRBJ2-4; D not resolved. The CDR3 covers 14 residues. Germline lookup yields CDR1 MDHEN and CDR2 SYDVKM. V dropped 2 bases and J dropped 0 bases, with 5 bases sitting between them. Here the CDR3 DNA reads TGTGCCAGCAGTTTAGGTTCAGCCAAAAACATTCAGTACTTC. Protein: CASSLGSAKNIQYF. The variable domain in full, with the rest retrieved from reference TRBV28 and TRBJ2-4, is DVKVTQSSRYLVKRTGEKVFLECVQDMDHENMFWYRQDPGLGLRLIYFSYDVKMKEKGDIPEGYSVSREKKERFSLILESASTNQTSMYLCASSLGSAKNIQYFGAGTRLSVL.

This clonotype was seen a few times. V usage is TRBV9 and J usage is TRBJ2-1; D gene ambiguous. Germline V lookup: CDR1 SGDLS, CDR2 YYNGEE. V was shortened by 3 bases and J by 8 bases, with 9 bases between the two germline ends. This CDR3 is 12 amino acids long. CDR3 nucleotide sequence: TGTGCCAGCAGCGCGGCACCGCATGAGCAGTTCTTC. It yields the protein CASSAAPHEQFF.

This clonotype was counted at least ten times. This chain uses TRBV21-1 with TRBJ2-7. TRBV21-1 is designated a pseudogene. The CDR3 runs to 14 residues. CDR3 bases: TGTGCCAGCAGCAAACTACCCAACTCCTACGAGCAGTACTTC. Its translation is CASSKLPNSYEQYF.

In nucleotides, the CDR3 is TGTGCCAGCAGCCCAGCGAAAAGCTCCTACAATGAGCAGTTCTTC. It yields the protein CASSPAKSSYNEQFF. The V gene is TRBV7-7, the J gene TRBJ2-1; D ambiguous. The CDR3 totals 15 residues. From germline, CDR1 is SSHAT and CDR2 FNYEAQ (reference sequence). V shed 5 bases and J shed 0 bases, with 11 bases lying between them.

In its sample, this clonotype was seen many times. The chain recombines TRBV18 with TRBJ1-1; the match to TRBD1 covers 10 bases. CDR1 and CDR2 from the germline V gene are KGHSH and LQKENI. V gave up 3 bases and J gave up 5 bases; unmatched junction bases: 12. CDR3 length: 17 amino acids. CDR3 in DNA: TGTGCCAGCTCACCCTTTTCGGGACAGGGGTTCGTGACTGAAGCTTTCTTT. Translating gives CASSPFSGQGFVTEAFF.